This TCR beta chain was captured in a study of blood T cell repertoires in COVID-19. In the source study's methods: Cell counts per sample came from amplifying reference gene primers. TCRdb's copy holds only in-frame clones and misses some; the assay was immunoSEQ multiplex PCR. V and J calls and clone size are given by that table; D and trimming were obtained from the DNA. The sample consists of a few hundred thousand clones, more than 75% of them appearing once. This sequence originates from a man aged 55 to 69 who had recovered from COVID-19. Sequencing input: peripheral blood.

As DNA, the CDR3 is TGTGCCAGCAGACCAGGGGTTAATGAAAAACTGTTTTTT. It specifies CASRPGVNEKLFF. This chain connects TRBV12-3 or TRBV12-4 to TRBJ1-4, with TRBD1 as a possible D gene (6 bases). The germline V and J ends were trimmed by 6 bases and 4 bases, with 9 bases remaining between them. There are 13 residues in the CDR3.